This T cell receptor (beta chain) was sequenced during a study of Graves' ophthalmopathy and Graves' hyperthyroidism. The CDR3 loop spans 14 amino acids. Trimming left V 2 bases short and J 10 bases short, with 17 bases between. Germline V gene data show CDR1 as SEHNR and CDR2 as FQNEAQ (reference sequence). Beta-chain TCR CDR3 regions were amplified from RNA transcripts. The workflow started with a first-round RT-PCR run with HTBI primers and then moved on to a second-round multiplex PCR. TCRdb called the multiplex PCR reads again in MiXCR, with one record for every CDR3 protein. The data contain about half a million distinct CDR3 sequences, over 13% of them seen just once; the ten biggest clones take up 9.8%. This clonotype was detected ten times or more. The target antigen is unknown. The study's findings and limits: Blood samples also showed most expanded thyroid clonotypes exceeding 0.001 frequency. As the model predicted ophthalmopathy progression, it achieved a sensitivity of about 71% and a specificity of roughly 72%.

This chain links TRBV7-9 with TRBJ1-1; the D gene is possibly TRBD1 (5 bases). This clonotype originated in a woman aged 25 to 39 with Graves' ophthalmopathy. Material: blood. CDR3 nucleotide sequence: TGTGCCAGCAGCTTATCGGGGATGGGGACGGGAGCTTTCTTT. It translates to CASSLSGMGTGAFF.